The 31 T cell receptor beta chains below come from one sample, sequenced in a study of T cell repertoires in cytomegalovirus infection. These TCRs are of unknown antigen specificity. Using its own MiXCR run on the reads, TCRdb lists one record per CDR3 protein. This sample yields about 770,000 distinct CDR3 sequences, of which about 29% are seen a single time; 13% belongs to the top ten. The material was cultured CD8+ T cells from PBMCs, obtained from culture after CMV antigen stimulation. These receptors came from a human donor in good health (CMV status not recorded). Some clones in this sample may be carry-over from other donors' samples.

J is TRBJ2-1 and V is TRBV7-9, with no clear D. V lost 4 bases and J 4 bases, leaving 17 bases between the germline ends. CDR1 is SEHNR and CDR2 is FQNEAQ in the germline V gene (reference sequence). CDR3 length equals 16 residues. The DNA of the CDR3 is TGTGCCAGCAGCTCCGGACCGGATTATAGGTACAATGAGCAGTTCTTC. This sequence encodes CASSSGPDYRYNEQFF.

The chain combines TRBV5-1 with TRBJ1-2, with 10 bases fitting TRBD1. The V segment lost 2 bases and the J segment 6 bases; nucleotides outside the gene matches: 7. From germline, CDR1 is SGHRS and CDR2 YFSETQ. There are 15 residues in the CDR3. The CDR3 sequence is CASSFTTGGPDGYTF. DNA for the CDR3: TGCGCCAGCAGCTTTACGACAGGGGGCCCAGATGGCTACACCTTC.

In this sample, this clonotype turned up a few times. The gene calls are TRBV20-1 and TRBJ1-5, with 7 bases aligning to TRBD1. The CDR3 is 16 amino acids. Germline CDR1 DFQATT, CDR2 SNEGSKA (reference sequence). V trimming: 0 bases; J trimming: 0 bases; junction bases outside the gene matches: 5. The CDR3 reads CSAREHDRVSNQPQHF. In nucleotides, the CDR3 is TGCAGTGCTAGAGAACATGACAGGGTTAGCAATCAGCCCCAGCATTTT.

The rearrangement joins TRBV6-6 to TRBJ2-1; no clear D gene. CDR1 is MNHNY and CDR2 is SVGAGI in the germline V gene (reference sequence). The CDR3 runs 12 residues. The ends were cut back, 6 bases at V and 7 bases at J, with 10 bases in the middle. The CDR3: CASSFIGNEQFF. The CDR3 region has the DNA TGTGCCAGCAGCTTTATAGGGAATGAGCAGTTCTTC.

This clonotype was counted between two and nine times. V gene TRBV6-6 combines with J gene TRBJ2-1, with 9 bases that match TRBD1. The germline gives CDR1 MNHNY, CDR2 SVGAGI (reference sequence). Trimming took 2 bases from V and 2 from J; bases not matched to a gene: 1. The length of the CDR3 is 15 residues. CDR3 nucleotide sequence: TGTGCCAGCAGTTACGACAGGGGGGCCTACAATGAGCAGTTCTTC. This sequence encodes CASSYDRGAYNEQFF.

This clonotype has just a few counts. The CDR3 bases are TGTGCCAGCAGCGGTGGTGGGGGTGCAAATGAGCAGTTCTTC. Protein: CASSGGGGANEQFF. The gene calls are TRBV9 and TRBJ2-1; perhaps D is TRBD1 or TRBD2 (5 bases each). Germline CDR1 is SGDLS and CDR2 is YYNGEE. The germline V and J ends were trimmed by 3 bases and 7 bases, with 14 bases remaining between them. This CDR3 spans 14 amino acids.

This clonotype was seen only a few times. The gene calls are TRBV27 and TRBJ1-1; D gene unclear. Trimming shortened V by 8 bases and J by 5 bases, and 15 bases separated the two germline ends. Germline CDR1 and CDR2: MNHEY and SMNVEV (reference sequence). This CDR3 spans 13 amino acids. This CDR3 is CASYASLRTEAFF. As DNA, the CDR3 is TGTGCCAGCTATGCGTCCCTGAGAACTGAAGCTTTCTTT.

This chain uses TRBV7-2 with TRBJ2-6; the D is unclear. V lost 1 base to trimming and J lost 0 bases, with 13 bases between them. Germline V gene data show CDR1 as SGHTA and CDR2 as FQGNSA. The CDR3 contains 18 residues. In DNA, the CDR3 is TGTGCCAGCAGCTTAGAGTCGGAGACCCACTCTGGGGCCAACGTCCTGACTTTC. Translation: CASSLESETHSGANVLTF. The full variable domain, in which reference TRBV7-2 and TRBJ2-6 provide the parts outside the CDR3, is GAGVSQSPSNKVTEKGKDVELRCDPISGHTALYWYRQSLGQGLEFLIYFQGNSAPDKSGLPSDRFSAERTGGSVSTLTIQRTQQEDSAVYLCASSLESETHSGANVLTFGAGSRLTVL.

The chain uses TRBV7-9 and TRBJ1-5; a possible D gene is TRBD1 (5 bases). CDR3 length: 15 residues. V lost 8 bases to trimming and J lost 1 base, with 15 bases between them. In germline, CDR1 is SEHNR, CDR2 FQNEAQ (reference sequence). This chain's CDR3 is CASGSQGVSNQPQHF. CDR3 sequence (DNA): TGTGCCAGCGGCAGCCAGGGTGTCAGCAATCAGCCCCAGCATTTT.

This clonotype was seen just once. The CDR3 nucleotides read TGTGCCATCAGTGGGAGTAAGGAGCTGTTTTTT. Its translation: CAISGSKELFF. The rearrangement joins TRBV10-3 to TRBJ2-2, with D unresolved. The V end was cut by 4 bases, the J end by 10 bases, with 7 bases between. The CDR3 sequence is 11 residues long. Germline-derived CDR1 and CDR2 are ENHRY and SYGVKD.

Regarding this clonotype: One base away lies a much larger clone, so this may be a sequencing read error. This chain connects TRBV6-1 to TRBJ1-1; TRBD1 matches 12 bases. V trimming: 5 bases; J trimming: 2 bases; junction bases outside the gene matches: 12. The CDR3 is 18 residues long. Per the germline V gene, CDR1 is MNHNS and CDR2 is SASEGT. CDR3 DNA sequence: TGTGCCAGCAGTTTCCGGGGACAGGGGGCCTATATAAACACTGAAGCTTTCTTT. It encodes CASSFRGQGAYINTEAFF.

The genes are TRBV7-9 and TRBJ2-5; 7 positions match TRBD2. This CDR3 is 16 amino acids long. Germline loops: CDR1 SEHNR, CDR2 FQNEAQ (reference sequence). The V segment lost 1 base and the J segment 0 bases; nucleotides outside the gene matches: 5. The DNA for the CDR3 is TGTGCCAGCAGCTTAGGCCTTACTAGCGACCAAGAGACCCAGTACTTC. It encodes CASSLGLTSDQETQYF.

Only a few counts were recorded for this clonotype. This sequence joins TRBV27 and TRBJ1-1; D may be TRBD1 (5 bases). The germline V gene encodes CDR1 MNHEY and CDR2 SMNVEV (reference sequence). Trimming cost V 8 bases and J 6 bases, with 13 bases left between them. The CDR3 extends over 12 amino acids. This chain's CDR3 is CASFRGGAEAFF. The CDR3 nucleotides read TGTGCCAGCTTCCGGGGGGGTGCTGAAGCTTTCTTT.

This clonotype was seen only a few times. The gene calls are TRBV19 and TRBJ1-1; D is uncertain. V was shortened by 7 bases and J by 1 base, with 10 bases between the two germline ends. The CDR3 length is 13 residues. Germline V lookup: CDR1 LNHDA, CDR2 SQIVND (reference sequence). As DNA, the CDR3 is TGTGCCAGTACCCGGCCAGGGAACACTGAAGCTTTCTTT. This sequence encodes CASTRPGNTEAFF.

The chain is built from TRBV6-5 and TRBJ1-1; no definite D call. The CDR3 runs to 13 residues. The germline gives CDR1 MNHEY, CDR2 SVGAGI. Trimming removed 6 bases at V and 2 bases at J, with 10 bases between. In nucleotides, the CDR3 is TGTGCCAGCAGCCGGGTTTTCAACACTGAAGCTTTCTTT. This gives the protein CASSRVFNTEAFF.

The genes are TRBV5-6 and TRBJ1-5; unclear D gene. This CDR3 region has 16 residues. Germline CDR1 SGHDT, CDR2 YYEEEE. V was cut by 0 bases and J by 3 bases, with 13 bases left in between. CDR3 in amino acids: CASSLAGVADNQPQHF. CDR3 coding DNA: TGTGCCAGCAGCTTGGCTGGGGTGGCGGACAATCAGCCCCAGCATTTT.

This chain connects TRBV19 to TRBJ2-5, with 12 bases lining up with TRBD1. Germline lookup yields CDR1 LNHDA and CDR2 SQIVND (reference sequence). V lost 7 bases, J lost 5 bases, and 8 bases stayed unmatched. The length of the CDR3 is 15 residues. This chain's CDR3 is CASNYRDRGRETQYF. In DNA, the CDR3 is TGTGCCAGTAACTACCGGGACAGGGGGCGGGAGACCCAGTACTTC. Full variable domain (remainder filled in from reference TRBV19 and TRBJ2-5): DGGITQSPKYLFRKEGQNVTLSCEQNLNHDAMYWYRQDPGQGLRLIYYSQIVNDFQKGDIAEGYSVSREKKESFPLTVTSAQKNPTAFYLCASNYRDRGRETQYFGPGTRLLVL.

This clonotype occurred a few times. This rearrangement joins TRBV6-6 to TRBJ2-4; D is perhaps TRBD1 (5 bases). The ends were cut back, 1 base at V and 2 bases at J, with 12 bases in the middle. CDR1 is MNHNY, CDR2 SVGAGI, per germline (reference sequence). The CDR3 spans 16 residues. The CDR3 DNA reads as TGTGCCAGCAGTTACTTTGACAGAGAGTCCAAAAACATTCAGTACTTC. Protein sequence: CASSYFDRESKNIQYF.

This clonotype was observed a few times. DNA for the CDR3: TGTGCCAGCAGTGAAAATATCGGACTAGCGGGGCCCACAGATACGCAGTATTTT. Its protein is CASSENIGLAGPTDTQYF. V is TRBV6-1 and J is TRBJ2-3; 12 bases match TRBD2. J was trimmed by 2 bases and V by 2 bases; bases with no gene match: 8. The CDR3 covers 18 residues. Germline CDR1 is MNHNS and CDR2 is SASEGT.

CDR3 region: CASSPYRNTEAFF. As DNA, the CDR3 is TGTGCCAGCAGTCCGTACAGAAACACTGAAGCTTTCTTT. The genes are TRBV12-3 or TRBV12-4 and TRBJ1-1, with no clear D. The CDR3 totals 13 residues. The germline V and J ends were trimmed by 5 bases and 2 bases, with 9 bases remaining between them.

The rearrangement links TRBV15 to TRBJ1-4; 10 nucleotides match TRBD1. Germline-derived CDR1 and CDR2 are LNHNV and YYDKDF (reference sequence). CDR3 length equals 13 residues. Trimming removed 5 bases from V and 9 bases from J; junction bases left unmatched: 3. Here the CDR3 DNA reads TGTGCCACCAGCGGGGGACAGGGGAAAAAACTGTTTTTT. It is translated as CATSGGQGKKLFF. Full variable domain (outside the CDR3, taken from reference TRBV15 and TRBJ1-4): DAMVIQNPRYQVTQFGKPVTLSCSQTLNHNVMYWYQQKSSQAPKLLFHYYDKDFNNEADTPDNFQSRRPNTSFCFLDIRSPGLGDTAMYLCATSGGQGKKLFFGSGTQLSVL.

V and J are TRBV7-9 and TRBJ2-7; the D is unclear. CDR1 and CDR2 from the germline V gene are SEHNR and FQNEAQ (reference sequence). Trimming took 2 bases from V and 6 from J, leaving 8 bases between them. The CDR3 runs 12 residues. In DNA, the CDR3 is TGTGCCAGCAGCTTAATTCCCCTCGAGCAGTACTTC. This encodes CASSLIPLEQYF.

This clonotype was recorded at least ten times. This rearrangement joins TRBV7-2 to TRBJ1-5, with D possibly being TRBD1 (5 bases). Germline CDR1 is SGHTA and CDR2 is FQGNSA. CDR3 size: 17 residues. The V end was cut by 5 bases, the J end by 0 bases, with 17 bases between. The CDR3, as DNA: TGTGCCAGCAGCCGGGACCGACGTGGATATAGCAATCAGCCCCAGCATTTT. This codes for CASSRDRRGYSNQPQHF.

The CDR3 here is CASSAWDGPNTEAFF. The CDR3 DNA is TGTGCCAGCAGCGCGTGGGACGGACCGAACACTGAAGCTTTCTTT. This chain uses TRBV9 with TRBJ1-1; tentative D call: TRBD1 (5 bases). The CDR3 contains 15 residues. The V gene's germline CDR1 is SGDLS and CDR2 YYNGEE. Deletions cut 3 bases from V and 1 base from J, with 13 bases between.

The chain uses TRBV2 and TRBJ1-5, with TRBD1 matching 10 bases. This CDR3 comprises 16 residues. Germline V gene data show CDR1 as SNHLY and CDR2 as FYNNEI. Germline trimming cut 3 bases from V and 5 bases from J; bases unmatched to any gene: 7. The CDR3 loop is CASSEYLTGGDQPQHF. For the CDR3, the DNA is TGTGCCAGCAGTGAGTACCTGACAGGGGGCGATCAGCCCCAGCATTTT.

Ten or more counts support this clonotype. V is TRBV7-8 and J is TRBJ2-3, with D hard to call. Germline CDR1 and CDR2: SGHVS and FQNEAQ. The CDR3 length is 13 residues. Trimming removed 3 bases at V and 4 bases at J, with 8 bases between. CDR3 nucleotide sequence: TGTGCCAGCAGCTTTATCGAGGCAGATACGCAGTATTTT. Residues: CASSFIEADTQYF.

This clonotype came up many times. The CDR3 DNA follows: TGTGCCAGCAGCTTAGGAATTACAGGGGGCAATGAGCAGTTCTTC. Its translation is CASSLGITGGNEQFF. This chain connects TRBV7-6 to TRBJ2-1, with 8 positions matching TRBD1. The J segment lost 6 bases and the V segment lost 1 base, leaving 5 bases of the junction unmatched. The V gene's germline CDR1 is SGHVS and CDR2 FNYEAQ. The CDR3 runs 15 residues.

The chain couples TRBV7-8 to TRBJ1-5; D call uncertain. The germline gives CDR1 SGHVS, CDR2 FQNEAQ. V lost 3 bases, J lost 6 bases, and 6 bases lay in between. The CDR3 runs to 12 residues. The CDR3, as DNA: TGTGCCAGCAGCTTCGTTTCTCAGCCCCAGCATTTT. Amino acid sequence: CASSFVSQPQHF.

This clonotype was counted at least ten times. The genes are TRBV6-6 and TRBJ1-1; 10 bases align to TRBD1. CDR3 length: 15 amino acids. V was clipped by 7 bases and J by 2 bases; unmatched bases: 7. From germline, CDR1 is MNHNY and CDR2 SVGAGI (reference sequence). CDR3 DNA: TGTGCCAGCACCAGGGACAGGGGAGTAAACACTGAAGCTTTCTTT. Its translation: CASTRDRGVNTEAFF.

This rearrangement joins TRBV28 to TRBJ1-6, with D unclear. Trimming removed 3 bases at V and 4 bases at J, with 7 bases between. CDR1 and CDR2 from the germline V gene are MDHEN and SYDVKM. CDR3 size: 14 residues. CDR3 nucleotides: TGTGCCAGCAGTTTGCCCACATATAATTCACCCCTCCACTTT. It codes for CASSLPTYNSPLHF.

V is TRBV10-3 and J is TRBJ2-3; D unresolved. CDR1 is ENHRY and CDR2 is SYGVKD in the germline V gene. Trimming removed 7 bases at V and 3 bases at J, with 17 bases between. The CDR3 covers 15 residues. The DNA for the CDR3 is TGTGCCATCAAGGGCCAGGAAGGGCTAACAGATACGCAGTATTTT. Translation: CAIKGQEGLTDTQYF.